These 25 T cell receptor beta chains originate from one sample sequenced in a study of shared clonotypes between healthy human individuals. TCRdb's copy holds only in-frame clones and misses some; the assay was immunoSEQ multiplex PCR. The data contain a few hundred thousand clones, around four fifths of them singletons. Input material: memory CD4+ T cells sorted from blood. Described subset: CD45RA-negative fraction. These receptors originate from a young man in good health.

This clone has a single count. The rearrangement links TRBV5-1 to TRBJ2-2; D tentatively fits TRBD1 or TRBD2 (5 bases each). Looked up from germline, CDR1 is SGHRS and CDR2 is YFSETQ. V lost 0 bases and J 6 bases, leaving 9 bases between the germline ends. The CDR3 has 14 residues. The CDR3 nucleotides are TGCGCCAGCAGCTTGGAGAGGGGCCCCGGGGAGCTGTTTTTT. Translated: CASSLERGPGELFF.

Only one count was recorded for this clone. V and J are TRBV5-1 and TRBJ2-1, with D possibly TRBD2 on 7 matching bases. The germline CDR1 and CDR2 sequences are SGHRS and YFSETQ. V shed 3 bases and J shed 3 bases, with 19 bases lying between them. CDR3 size: 17 residues. As DNA, the CDR3 is TGCGCCAGCAGCTCTCATCGAGGGGGGGCGGTCTACAATGAGCAGTTCTTC. Encoded protein: CASSSHRGGAVYNEQFF.

The chain is built from TRBV5-1 and TRBJ2-7; weak D call: TRBD2 (6 bases). Germline lookup yields CDR1 SGHRS and CDR2 YFSETQ. The V and J ends lost 5 bases and 2 bases respectively, with 17 bases between them. There are 15 residues in the CDR3. CDR3 in DNA: TGCGCCAGCAGTCTCTCTCCCGGGAGCCCCTACGAGCAGTACTTC. Translating it yields CASSLSPGSPYEQYF.

The V gene is TRBV19, the J gene TRBJ2-6, with 11 bases aligning to TRBD1. CDR3 size: 16 residues. Trimming at V came to 8 bases and at J to 3 bases, leaving 6 bases not matched to a gene. Per germline, CDR1 LNHDA and CDR2 SQIVND (reference sequence). In DNA form, the CDR3 reads TGTGCCAGTCGGGGACAGGGGGGTTTTGGGGCCAACGTCCTGACTTTC. Protein: CASRGQGGFGANVLTF.

V is TRBV29-1 and J is TRBJ2-5; no definite D call. CDR3 length: 13 residues. Trimming pared 4 bases from V and 7 bases from J, leaving 16 bases between. CDR1 is SQVTM, CDR2 ANQGSEA, per germline. CDR3 sequence: CSVGGGWRGTQYF. CDR3 sequence (DNA): TGCAGCGTTGGAGGTGGATGGAGAGGGACCCAGTACTTC. The full variable domain, in which reference TRBV29-1 and TRBJ2-5 provide the parts outside the CDR3, is SAVISQKPSRDICQRGTSLTIQCQVDSQVTMMFWYRQQPGQSLTLIATANQGSEATYESGFVIDKFPISRPNLTFSTLTVSNMSPEDSSIYLCSVGGGWRGTQYFGPGTRLLVL.

V usage is TRBV11-2 and J usage is TRBJ2-1; 12 bases line up with TRBD2. Germline V lookup: CDR1 SGHAT, CDR2 FQNNGV. The CDR3 loop spans 15 amino acids. V shed 1 base, J shed 8 bases, and the junction held 3 bases outside the gene matches. The DNA of the CDR3 is TGTGCCAGCAGCTTAGGACTAGCGGGAGTATATGAGCAGTTCTTC. It yields the protein CASSLGLAGVYEQFF.

V gene TRBV7-3 combines with J gene TRBJ2-1; 9 nucleotides align to TRBD2. The V gene end was trimmed by 4 bases and the J gene end by 3 bases; junction bases not matched to a gene: 7. Looked up from germline, CDR1 is SGHTA and CDR2 is FQGTGA. This CDR3 is 16 amino acids long. CDR3 loop: CASSSVAGALYNEQFF. As DNA, the CDR3 is TGTGCCAGCAGCTCAGTAGCGGGAGCCCTCTACAATGAGCAGTTCTTC. Complete variable domain (other parts from reference TRBV7-3 and TRBJ2-1): GAGVSQTPSNKVTEKGKYVELRCDPISGHTALYWYRQSLGQGPEFLIYFQGTGAADDSGLPNDRFFAVRPEGSVSTLKIQRTERGDSAVYLCASSSVAGALYNEQFFGPGTRLTVL.

The rearrangement links TRBV5-1 to TRBJ2-3; no firm D call. The CDR3 extends over 14 amino acids. Germline loops: CDR1 SGHRS, CDR2 YFSETQ. Trimming shortened V by 3 bases and J by 0 bases, and 8 bases separated the two germline ends. The DNA of the CDR3 is TGCGCCAGCAGCTCACCCGTAAGCACAGATACGCAGTATTTT. It specifies CASSSPVSTDTQYF.

V and J are TRBV28 and TRBJ2-1; 14 positions agree with TRBD2. The CDR3 contains 17 residues. Germline V gene lookup returns CDR1 MDHEN and CDR2 SYDVKM. Trimming took 3 bases from V and 8 from J; bases not matched to a gene: 9. For the CDR3, the DNA is TGTGCCAGCAGTTTGGGGACTAGCGGGAGAGGTAACGATGAGCAGTTCTTC. Translation: CASSLGTSGRGNDEQFF.

The J gene is TRBJ1-1, the V gene TRBV6-5; TRBD1 aligns across 7 bases. The CDR3 has 15 residues. With 4 bases clipped from V and 0 bases from J, the junction kept 5 bases outside the gene matches. CDR1 and CDR2 from the germline V gene are MNHEY and SVGAGI. The CDR3 region is CASSWDRSMNTEAFF. The CDR3 nucleotides read TGTGCCAGCAGTTGGGACAGATCAATGAACACTGAAGCTTTCTTT.

The J gene is TRBJ2-7, the V gene TRBV11-2; the D is unclear. The germline gives CDR1 SGHAT, CDR2 FQNNGV. Between the trimmed V and J ends, which lost 0 bases and 3 bases, there was a span of 15 bases. The CDR3 contains 16 residues. In DNA form, the CDR3 reads TGTGCCAGCAGCTTAGAGACGGCTGGAGAGTTCTACGAGCAGTACTTC. Encoded protein: CASSLETAGEFYEQYF. Drawing the rest from reference TRBV11-2 and TRBJ2-7, the complete variable domain is EAGVAQSPRYKIIEKRQSVAFWCNPISGHATLYWYQQILGQGPKLLIQFQNNGVVDDSQLPKDRFSAERLKGVDSTLKIQPAKLEDSAVYLCASSLETAGEFYEQYFGPGTRLTVT.

As concerns this clone: Other DNA variants within this sample encode the same CDR3. This rearrangement joins TRBV5-1 to TRBJ2-3, with TRBD1 as a possible D gene (5 bases). Germline values: CDR1 SGHRS, CDR2 YFSETQ. V lost 0 bases and J lost 6, with 8 bases in between. The length of the CDR3 is 13 residues. CDR3 bases: TGCGCCAGCAGCTTGGGTGGGGCGGATACGCAGTATTTT. Amino acid sequence: CASSLGGADTQYF.

The genes are TRBV7-8 and TRBJ1-3, with 8 bases aligning to TRBD1. Germline CDR1 is SGHVS and CDR2 is FQNEAQ. V lost 5 bases and J lost 4; bases outside the gene matches: 7. The CDR3 has 15 residues. CDR3: CASSVYRGRGNTIYF. CDR3 nucleotide sequence: TGTGCCAGCAGCGTCTACAGGGGGAGAGGAAACACCATATATTTT.

The chain is built from TRBV2 and TRBJ1-1, with a tentative D call TRBD1 (6 bases). The CDR3 runs to 13 residues. Germline V gene data show CDR1 as SNHLY and CDR2 as FYNNEI. The V end lost 6 bases, the J end lost 1 base, and 9 bases lay between the germline ends. For the CDR3, the DNA is TGTGCCAGCAGCAGACAGGAGAACACTGAAGCTTTCTTT. Translated, it gives CASSRQENTEAFF.

This clone was observed a handful of times. This sequence joins TRBV5-1 and TRBJ2-5; a weak D match, TRBD1 (6 bases). This CDR3 comprises 15 residues. Trimming stripped 4 bases from V and 1 base from J, with 14 bases between. Germline CDR1 reads SGHRS; CDR2 reads YFSETQ. CDR3 nucleotide sequence: TGCGCCAGCAGCACGTCCGGGACATTCCAAGAGACCCAGTACTTC. Translated: CASSTSGTFQETQYF.

The chain couples TRBV5-1 to TRBJ2-7, with a tentative D call TRBD2 (6 bases). CDR3 length: 16 amino acids. V lost 1 base, J lost 4 bases, and 18 bases lay in between. Germline CDR1 SGHRS, CDR2 YFSETQ. CDR3 sequence: CASSLILGGTPYEQYF. The CDR3 DNA reads as TGCGCCAGCAGCTTGATCCTCGGCGGGACCCCTTACGAGCAGTACTTC.

A single count supports this clone. The J gene is TRBJ1-1, the V gene TRBV15; no clear D gene. V lost 0 bases to trimming and J lost 6 bases, with 11 bases between them. The CDR3 has 14 residues. CDR1 is LNHNV and CDR2 is YYDKDF in the germline V gene (reference sequence). Here the CDR3 DNA reads TGTGCCACCAGCAGAGATCCGGGTTTATCTGAAGCTTTCTTT. It encodes CATSRDPGLSEAFF.

This clone appeared a few times. The chain couples TRBV7-2 to TRBJ2-3; possibly TRBD1 for D (7 bases). The V end lost 2 bases, the J end lost 4 bases, and 13 bases lay between the germline ends. The CDR3 runs 15 residues. Per the germline V gene, CDR1 is SGHTA and CDR2 is FQGNSA. The CDR3 spells CASSLHRGGADTQYF. CDR3 coding DNA: TGTGCCAGCAGCTTACACAGGGGAGGTGCAGATACGCAGTATTTT. Full variable domain (outside the CDR3, taken from reference TRBV7-2 and TRBJ2-3): GAGVSQSPSNKVTEKGKDVELRCDPISGHTALYWYRQSLGQGLEFLIYFQGNSAPDKSGLPSDRFSAERTGGSVSTLTIQRTQQEDSAVYLCASSLHRGGADTQYFGPGTRLTVL.

The chain has TRBV6-1 and TRBJ1-1; D gene uncertain. The V and J ends lost 1 base and 8 bases respectively, with 11 bases between them. The germline V gene encodes CDR1 MNHNS and CDR2 SASEGT. The CDR3 totals 13 residues. DNA for the CDR3: TGTGCCAGCAGTGAAGTGGGCGGGTCGGAAGCTTTCTTT. The encoded protein is CASSEVGGSEAFF.

This rearrangement joins TRBV18 to TRBJ2-7; tentative D call: TRBD2 (6 bases). The V gene's germline CDR1 is KGHSH and CDR2 LQKENI. Deletions cut 2 bases from V and 3 bases from J, with 8 bases between. The CDR3 contains 13 residues. The DNA of the CDR3 is TGTGCCAGCTCACCAGAGACTAGCTACGAGCAGTACTTC. The encoded protein is CASSPETSYEQYF.

This clone was seen a few times. Other DNA sequences in this sample translate to the same CDR3. V and J are TRBV9 and TRBJ2-1; D is uncertain. Trimming shortened V by 2 bases and J by 6 bases, and 9 bases separated the two germline ends. Germline lookup yields CDR1 SGDLS and CDR2 YYNGEE. There are 13 residues in the CDR3. CDR3 coding DNA: TGTGCCAGCAGCGTCGGAGACTCCAATGAGCAGTTCTTC. Translating gives CASSVGDSNEQFF.

The rearrangement uses TRBV4-1 and TRBJ2-1; D is perhaps TRBD1 or TRBD2 (6 bases each). The V gene's germline CDR1 is MGHRA and CDR2 YSYEKL. The CDR3 consists of 14 residues. Deletions cut 0 bases from V and 9 bases from J, with 12 bases between. This CDR3 reads CASSQEYGGGEQFF. The CDR3 DNA sequence: TGCGCCAGCAGCCAAGAATACGGGGGCGGTGAGCAGTTCTTC.

J is TRBJ2-7 and V is TRBV5-6; D call uncertain. Looked up from germline, CDR1 is SGHDT and CDR2 is YYEEEE. The CDR3 sequence is 13 residues long. The V and J ends lost 3 bases and 4 bases respectively, with 11 bases between them. The DNA of the CDR3 is TGTGCCAGCAGCTATCCAATCGGGTACGAGCAGTACTTC. It is translated as CASSYPIGYEQYF.

This clone was seen a handful of times. The J gene is TRBJ2-3, the V gene TRBV5-8, with TRBD1 as a possible D gene (6 bases). This CDR3 is 14 amino acids long. Trimming removed 6 bases at V and 0 bases at J, with 11 bases between. Germline CDR1 reads SGHTS; CDR2 reads YDEGEE. CDR3 protein: CASTYDRSTDTQYF. DNA for the CDR3: TGTGCCAGCACCTATGACAGGAGCACAGATACGCAGTATTTT.

The rearrangement uses TRBV5-5 and TRBJ1-1; D gene unclear. The CDR3 has 14 amino acids. Trimming removed 5 bases at V and 5 bases at J, with 16 bases between. Germline CDR1 is SGHKS and CDR2 is YYEKEE (reference sequence). The DNA for the CDR3 is TGTGCCAGCAGGCCGACCCCTAAAGGGACTGAAGCTTTCTTT. This gives the protein CASRPTPKGTEAFF.